These 10 T cell receptor beta chains were sequenced from one sample in a study of T cell repertoires in cytomegalovirus infection. TCRdb called the reads again in MiXCR, with one record for every CDR3 protein. The sample consists of 200,000 to 300,000 distinct CDR3 sequences, 9.1% of them appearing once. The sequenced material came from PBMCs. These receptors were collected from a human donor in good health (CMV status not recorded). Some clones in this sample may be carry-over from other donors' samples.

In this sample, this clonotype turned up many times. The J gene is TRBJ2-2, the V gene TRBV7-8, with 9 bases matching TRBD1. Looked up from germline, CDR1 is SGHVS and CDR2 is FQNEAQ. V gave up 0 bases and J gave up 3 bases; unmatched junction bases: 11. This CDR3 contains 19 residues. CDR3 in DNA: TGTGCCAGCAGCTTAGCCCCCCCGGGACAGGGTCGATACACCGGGGAGCTGTTTTTT. Its protein is CASSLAPPGQGRYTGELFF.

This clonotype was observed a handful of times. The chain links TRBV7-2 to TRBJ2-7; D is possibly TRBD1 or TRBD2 (5 bases each). Germline V gene data show CDR1 as SGHTA and CDR2 as FQGNSA. This CDR3 has 16 residues. V was shortened by 1 base and J by 5 bases, with 18 bases between the two germline ends. CDR3 sequence: CASSLEGPGVRDEQYF. DNA for the CDR3: TGTGCCAGCAGCTTAGAGGGACCGGGCGTAAGGGACGAGCAGTACTTC.

There are many counts of this clonotype. This sequence joins TRBV4-2 and TRBJ1-2, with TRBD1 as a possible D gene (6 bases). Germline-derived CDR1 and CDR2 are LGHNA and YNFKEQ. Trimming removed 0 bases at V and 4 bases at J, with 12 bases between. The CDR3 covers 15 residues. DNA of the CDR3: TGTGCCAGCAGCCAAGACACCAGGGGAAGCTATGGCTACACCTTC. Translated, it gives CASSQDTRGSYGYTF.

This clonotype was found many times. The genes are TRBV7-8 and TRBJ1-1, with D possibly being TRBD1 (5 bases). The V end was cut by 1 base, the J end by 5 bases, with 11 bases between. This CDR3 contains 14 residues. CDR1 is SGHVS and CDR2 is FQNEAQ in the germline V gene. The CDR3 sequence: CASSLVEGITEAFF. The CDR3 DNA sequence: TGTGCCAGCAGCTTAGTGGAGGGGATTACTGAAGCTTTCTTT.

This clonotype came up a few times. V usage is TRBV27 and J usage is TRBJ1-2; 7 nucleotides align to TRBD1. The CDR3 runs to 16 residues. Germline V gives CDR1 MNHEY, CDR2 SMNVEV (reference sequence). V dropped 6 bases and J dropped 4; count of bases not matched to a gene: 14. CDR3 region: CASRRLTGALFYGYTF. CDR3 nucleotides: TGTGCCAGCAGACGACTAACAGGGGCACTCTTCTATGGCTACACCTTC.

The table lists this clonotype with many counts. The chain carries TRBV28 and TRBJ2-2, with D unresolved. The CDR3 has 16 residues. The V and J ends lost 1 base and 6 bases respectively, with 15 bases between them. Germline V lookup: CDR1 MDHEN, CDR2 SYDVKM. The CDR3 protein is CASSLSLGWAPGELFF. DNA of the CDR3: TGTGCCAGCAGTTTATCACTGGGCTGGGCCCCCGGGGAGCTGTTTTTT.

This clonotype was counted many times. This chain links TRBV11-2 with TRBJ2-1; TRBD2 is a possible D gene (6 bases). In germline, CDR1 is SGHAT, CDR2 FQNNGV. V lost 1 base and J lost 8, with 15 bases in between. This CDR3 is built from 15 residues. The CDR3 DNA reads TGTGCCAGCAGCTTAGGCGGGCGACGCGGGGATGAGCAGTTCTTC. It is translated as CASSLGGRRGDEQFF.

Remarks on this clonotype: It may be a read error: a sequence one base away is much more abundant. The CDR3 DNA reads as TGTGCCAGCAGCAGACAGTTCACCGGGGAGCTGTTTTTT. Protein: CASSRQFTGELFF. The chain is built from TRBV7-3 and TRBJ2-2; D may be TRBD1 (5 bases). Per germline, CDR1 SGHTA and CDR2 FQGTGA. The ends were cut back, 5 bases at V and 4 bases at J, with 8 bases in the middle. The CDR3 runs 13 residues.

The V gene is TRBV30, the J gene TRBJ1-2; D is unclear. Trimming cost V 2 bases and J 0 bases, with 10 bases left between them. This CDR3 contains 14 residues. Germline CDR1 reads GTSNPN; CDR2 reads SVGIG (reference sequence). In nucleotides, the CDR3 is TGTGCCTGGAGTAGGGCCCCGGCTAACTATGGCTACACCTTC. Translated, it gives CAWSRAPANYGYTF.

In this sample, this clonotype turned up many times. V and J are TRBV7-2 and TRBJ2-4; 10 bases match TRBD2. J was trimmed by 0 bases and V by 4 bases; bases with no gene match: 9. The CDR3 is made up of 18 amino acids. CDR1 SGHTA and CDR2 FQGNSA come from the germline V gene. This chain's CDR3 is CASSSGVAGGGAKNIQYF. DNA for the CDR3: TGTGCCAGCAGCTCTGGGGTAGCGGGGGGCGGAGCCAAAAACATTCAGTACTTC.